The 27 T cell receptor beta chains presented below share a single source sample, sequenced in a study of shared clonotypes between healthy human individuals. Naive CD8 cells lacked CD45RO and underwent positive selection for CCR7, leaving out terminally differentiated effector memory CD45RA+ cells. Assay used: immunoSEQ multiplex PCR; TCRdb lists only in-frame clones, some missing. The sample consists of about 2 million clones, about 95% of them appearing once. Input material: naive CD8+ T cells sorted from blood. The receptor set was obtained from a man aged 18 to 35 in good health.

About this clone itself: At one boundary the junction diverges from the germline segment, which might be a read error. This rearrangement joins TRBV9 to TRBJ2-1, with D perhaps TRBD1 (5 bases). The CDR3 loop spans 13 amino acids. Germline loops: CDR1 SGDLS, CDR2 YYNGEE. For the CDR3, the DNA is TGTGCCAGCAGCCCCTCAGGGTACAGTGAGCAGTTCTTC. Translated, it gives CASSPSGYSEQFF.

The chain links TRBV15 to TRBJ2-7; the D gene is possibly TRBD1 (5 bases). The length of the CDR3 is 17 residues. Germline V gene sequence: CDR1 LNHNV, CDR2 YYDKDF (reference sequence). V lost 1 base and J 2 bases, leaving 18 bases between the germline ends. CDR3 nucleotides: TGTGCCACCAGCAGAGTTGCTCCTTTTCTAGGGGCCTACGAGCAGTACTTC. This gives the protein CATSRVAPFLGAYEQYF.

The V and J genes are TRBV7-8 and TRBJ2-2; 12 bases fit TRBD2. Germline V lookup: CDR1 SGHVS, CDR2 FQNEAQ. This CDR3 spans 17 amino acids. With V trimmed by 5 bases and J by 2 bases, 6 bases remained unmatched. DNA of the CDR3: TGTGCCAGCAGCGTGGTACTAGCGGGGGGTAACACCGGGGAGCTGTTTTTT. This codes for CASSVVLAGGNTGELFF.

Written as DNA, the CDR3 is TGCGCCAGCAGCCACATCCAGGGGATGAGCTCCTACAATGAGCAGTTCTTC. It translates to CASSHIQGMSSYNEQFF. The rearrangement joins TRBV4-3 to TRBJ2-1; D might be TRBD1 (6 bases). The CDR3 consists of 17 residues. Germline CDR1 LGHNA, CDR2 YSLEER. V lost 3 bases, J lost 0 bases, and 15 bases lay in between.

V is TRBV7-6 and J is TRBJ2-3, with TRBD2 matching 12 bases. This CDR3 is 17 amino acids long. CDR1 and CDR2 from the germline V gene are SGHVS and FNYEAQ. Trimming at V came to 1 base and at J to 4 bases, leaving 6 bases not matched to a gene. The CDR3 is CASSLGLAGVLADTQYF. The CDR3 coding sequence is TGTGCCAGCAGCTTAGGACTAGCGGGAGTGCTAGCAGATACGCAGTATTTT.

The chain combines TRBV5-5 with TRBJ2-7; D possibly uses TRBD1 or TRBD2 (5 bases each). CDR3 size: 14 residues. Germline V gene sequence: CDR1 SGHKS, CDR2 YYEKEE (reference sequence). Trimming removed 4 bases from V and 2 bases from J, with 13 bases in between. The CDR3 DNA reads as TGTGCCAGCAGCCCGGGACCGGACCCCTACGAGCAGTACTTC. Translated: CASSPGPDPYEQYF.

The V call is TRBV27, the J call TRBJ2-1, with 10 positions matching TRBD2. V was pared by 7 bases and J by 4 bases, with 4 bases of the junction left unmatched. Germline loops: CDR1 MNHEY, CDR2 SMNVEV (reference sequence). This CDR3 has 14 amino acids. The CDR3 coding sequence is TGTGCCAGCAAGACTAGCGGGCCGTACAATGAGCAGTTCTTC. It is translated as CASKTSGPYNEQFF.

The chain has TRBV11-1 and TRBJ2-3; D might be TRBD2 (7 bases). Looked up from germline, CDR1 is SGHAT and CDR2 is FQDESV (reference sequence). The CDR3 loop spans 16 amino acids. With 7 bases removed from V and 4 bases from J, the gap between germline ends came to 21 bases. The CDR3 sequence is CASTSFRGAIADTQYF. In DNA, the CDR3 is TGTGCCAGCACGTCGTTTCGGGGGGCCATCGCAGATACGCAGTATTTT.

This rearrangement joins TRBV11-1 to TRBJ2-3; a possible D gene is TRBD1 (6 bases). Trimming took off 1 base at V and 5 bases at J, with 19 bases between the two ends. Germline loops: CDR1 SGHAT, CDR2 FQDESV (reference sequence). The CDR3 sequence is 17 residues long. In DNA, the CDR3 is TGTGCCAGCAGCTTAGGGACAGCTAGCCCTCCCGGAGATACGCAGTATTTT. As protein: CASSLGTASPPGDTQYF. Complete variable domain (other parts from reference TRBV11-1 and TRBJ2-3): EAEVAQSPRYKITEKSQAVAFWCDPISGHATLYWYRQILGQGPELLVQFQDESVVDDSQLPKDRFSAERLKGVDSTLKIQPAELGDSAMYLCASSLGTASPPGDTQYFGPGTRLTVL.

CDR3 bases: TGCGCCAGCAGCCTAGAGTTCGGATACGAGCAGTACTTC. Translating it yields CASSLEFGYEQYF. V usage is TRBV5-1 and J usage is TRBJ2-7; no clear D. V gave up 4 bases and J gave up 4 bases, with 12 bases separating them. Looked up from germline, CDR1 is SGHRS and CDR2 is YFSETQ. The CDR3 extends over 13 amino acids.

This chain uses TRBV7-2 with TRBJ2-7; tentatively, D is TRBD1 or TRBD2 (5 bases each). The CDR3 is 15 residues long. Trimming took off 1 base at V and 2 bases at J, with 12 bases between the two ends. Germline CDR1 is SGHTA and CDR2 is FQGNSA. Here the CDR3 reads CASSLVRDGAYEQYF. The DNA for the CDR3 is TGTGCCAGCAGCTTAGTAAGGGACGGGGCCTACGAGCAGTACTTC.

The CDR3 nucleotides are TGTGCCAGCAGCTTACTCCCTAGCGGGGACATTCAGTACTTC. It translates to CASSLLPSGDIQYF. V gene TRBV7-2 combines with J gene TRBJ2-4; 9 bases are a match to TRBD2. The CDR3 sequence is 14 residues long. The germline CDR1 and CDR2 sequences are SGHTA and FQGNSA. Trimming removed 2 bases from V and 8 bases from J; junction bases left unmatched: 4.

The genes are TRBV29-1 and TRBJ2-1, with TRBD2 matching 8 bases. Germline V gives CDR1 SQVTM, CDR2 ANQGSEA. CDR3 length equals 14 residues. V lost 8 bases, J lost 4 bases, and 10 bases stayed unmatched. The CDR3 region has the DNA TGCAGCACCCTTCCAGCGGGGGTTTACAATGAGCAGTTCTTC. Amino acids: CSTLPAGVYNEQFF.

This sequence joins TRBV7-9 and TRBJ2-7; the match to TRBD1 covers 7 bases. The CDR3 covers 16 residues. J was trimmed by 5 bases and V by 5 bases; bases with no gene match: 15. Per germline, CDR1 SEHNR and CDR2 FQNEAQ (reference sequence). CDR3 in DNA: TGTGCCAGCAGCACCCCCCTAGGGGGCGGAATCGACGAGCAGTACTTC. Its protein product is CASSTPLGGGIDEQYF. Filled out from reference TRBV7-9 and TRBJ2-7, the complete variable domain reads DTGVSQNPRHKITKRGQNVTFRCDPISEHNRLYWYRQTLGQGPEFLTYFQNEAQLEKSRLLSDRFSAERPKGSFSTLEIQRTEQGDSAMYLCASSTPLGGGIDEQYFGPGTRLTVT.

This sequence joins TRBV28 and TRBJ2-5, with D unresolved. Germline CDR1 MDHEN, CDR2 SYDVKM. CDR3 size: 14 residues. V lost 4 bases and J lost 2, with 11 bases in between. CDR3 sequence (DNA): TGTGCCAGCAGTTACCTAGAAATTCAAGAGACCCAGTACTTC. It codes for CASSYLEIQETQYF.

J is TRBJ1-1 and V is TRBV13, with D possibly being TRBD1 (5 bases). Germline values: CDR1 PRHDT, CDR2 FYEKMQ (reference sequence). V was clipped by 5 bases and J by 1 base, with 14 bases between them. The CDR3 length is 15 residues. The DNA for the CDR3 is TGTGCCAGCAGCCCCCAGGGTGGGGGGAACACTGAAGCTTTCTTT. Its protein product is CASSPQGGGNTEAFF.

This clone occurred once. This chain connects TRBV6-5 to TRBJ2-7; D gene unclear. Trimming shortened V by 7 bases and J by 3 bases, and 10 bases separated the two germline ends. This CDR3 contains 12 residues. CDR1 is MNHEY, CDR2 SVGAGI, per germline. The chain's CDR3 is CASKMDGYEQYF. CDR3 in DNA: TGTGCCAGCAAAATGGACGGCTACGAGCAGTACTTC.

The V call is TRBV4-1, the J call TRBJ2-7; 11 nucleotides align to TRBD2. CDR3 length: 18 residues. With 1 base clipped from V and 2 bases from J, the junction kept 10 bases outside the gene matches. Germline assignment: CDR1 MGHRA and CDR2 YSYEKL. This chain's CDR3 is CASSQVITGTSGTYEQYF. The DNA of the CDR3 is TGCGCCAGCAGCCAAGTTATAACCGGGACTAGCGGAACCTACGAGCAGTACTTC.

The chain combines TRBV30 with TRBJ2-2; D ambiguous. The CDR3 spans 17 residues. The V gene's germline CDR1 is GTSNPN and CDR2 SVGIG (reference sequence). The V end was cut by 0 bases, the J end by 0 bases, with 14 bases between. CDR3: CAWSVPVSLSNTGELFF. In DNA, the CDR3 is TGTGCCTGGAGTGTACCCGTCAGCCTCTCGAACACCGGGGAGCTGTTTTTT.

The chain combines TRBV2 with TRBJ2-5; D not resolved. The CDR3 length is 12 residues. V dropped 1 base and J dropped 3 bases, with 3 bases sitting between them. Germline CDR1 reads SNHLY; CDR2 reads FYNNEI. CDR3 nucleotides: TGTGCCAGCAGTGAAGGGGAAGAGACCCAGTACTTC. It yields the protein CASSEGEETQYF.

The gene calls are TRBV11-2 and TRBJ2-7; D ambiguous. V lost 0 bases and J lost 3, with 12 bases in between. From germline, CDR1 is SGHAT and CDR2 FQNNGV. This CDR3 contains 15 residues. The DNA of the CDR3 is TGTGCCAGCAGCTTAGAGTCAGCAGAGGACTACGAGCAGTACTTC. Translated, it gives CASSLESAEDYEQYF.

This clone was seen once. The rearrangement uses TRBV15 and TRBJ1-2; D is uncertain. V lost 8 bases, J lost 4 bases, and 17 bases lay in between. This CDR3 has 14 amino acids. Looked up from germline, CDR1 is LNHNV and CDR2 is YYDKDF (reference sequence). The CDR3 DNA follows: TGTGCCACCTCCCAGGACGGGGAAGGCTATGGCTACACCTTC. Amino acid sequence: CATSQDGEGYGYTF.

The DNA of the CDR3 is TGTGCCAGCGGCTTGGGGGCCGGGGACACTGAAGCTTTCTTT. Amino acid sequence: CASGLGAGDTEAFF. The chain has TRBV27 and TRBJ1-1; perhaps TRBD1 as D (6 bases). V was clipped by 8 bases and J by 3 bases, with 16 bases between them. Germline CDR1 and CDR2: MNHEY and SMNVEV (reference sequence). The CDR3 has 14 amino acids.

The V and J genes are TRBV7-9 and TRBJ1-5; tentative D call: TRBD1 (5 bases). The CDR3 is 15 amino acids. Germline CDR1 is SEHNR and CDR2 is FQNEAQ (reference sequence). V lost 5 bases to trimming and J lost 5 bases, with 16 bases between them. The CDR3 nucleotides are TGTGCCAGCAGCCTGACGGACACCGGGGATCAGCCCCAGCATTTT. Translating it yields CASSLTDTGDQPQHF. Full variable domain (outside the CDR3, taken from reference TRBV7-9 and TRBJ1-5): DTGVSQNPRHKITKRGQNVTFRCDPISEHNRLYWYRQTLGQGPEFLTYFQNEAQLEKSRLLSDRFSAERPKGSFSTLEIQRTEQGDSAMYLCASSLTDTGDQPQHFGDGTRLSIL.

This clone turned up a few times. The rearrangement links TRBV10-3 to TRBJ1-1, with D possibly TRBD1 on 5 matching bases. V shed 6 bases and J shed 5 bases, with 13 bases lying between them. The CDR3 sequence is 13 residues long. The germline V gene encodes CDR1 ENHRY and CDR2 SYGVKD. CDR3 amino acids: CAIRPDRATEAFF. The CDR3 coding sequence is TGTGCCATCAGGCCCGACAGAGCAACTGAAGCTTTCTTT.

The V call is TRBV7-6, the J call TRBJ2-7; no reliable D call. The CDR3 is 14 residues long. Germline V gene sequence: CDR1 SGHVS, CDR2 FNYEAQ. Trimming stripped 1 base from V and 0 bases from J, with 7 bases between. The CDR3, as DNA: TGTGCCAGCAGCTTAGTGGCCGGCTCCTACGAGCAGTACTTC. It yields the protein CASSLVAGSYEQYF.

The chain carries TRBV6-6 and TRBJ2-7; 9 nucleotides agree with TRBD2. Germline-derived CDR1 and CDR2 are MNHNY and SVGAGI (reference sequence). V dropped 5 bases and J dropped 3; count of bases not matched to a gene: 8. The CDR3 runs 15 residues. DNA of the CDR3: TGTGCCAGCAGTCCAGGACTAGCGACCTTCTACGAGCAGTACTTC. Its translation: CASSPGLATFYEQYF.